This TCR beta chain comes out of a study of shared clonotypes between healthy human individuals. Per germline, CDR1 SGHRS and CDR2 YFSETQ. CDR3 length: 13 residues. Deletions cut 2 bases from V and 3 bases from J, with 8 bases between. TCRdb's copy holds only in-frame clones and misses some; the assay was immunoSEQ multiplex PCR. The table lists roughly 2.5 million clones, roughly 92% of them singletons. The chain joins TRBV5-1 to TRBJ2-5, with D hard to call. Sequences were obtained from naive CD4+ T cells sorted from blood. The subset here: CD45RA+ positively selected. The receptor comes from a man aged 18 to 29 in good health. Here the CDR3 DNA reads TGCGCCAGCAGCTTACGACCGAAAGAGACCCAGTACTTC. This gives the protein CASSLRPKETQYF.